This TCR beta chain was identified during a study of blood T cells in healthy people across ages. Germline-derived CDR1 and CDR2 are SGHRS and YFSETQ. Trimming shortened V by 4 bases and J by 6 bases, and 22 bases separated the two germline ends. This CDR3 region has 16 residues. In regard to this clonotype: Its specificity is not known.

General study points: Long-lived donors exceeded aged donors in naive CD4+ cells and diversity.

Together with a sample-barcoded 5' primer, a J-beta primer mix was included in a second PCR lasting about 6 to 11 cycles. TCRdb re-called the 5' RACE reads with MiXCR, one entry per CDR3 protein. The table includes under 2 million distinct CDR3 sequences, about 31% detected once. The source is a woman in her thirties in good health. Sequencing input: blood. This chain uses TRBV5-1 with TRBJ1-1; weak D call: TRBD1 (6 bases). The CDR3 DNA reads as TGCGCCAGCAGCGTAGCCCGGCGAAAAGGGGGGCCTGAAGCTTTCTTT. Its translation: CASSVARRKGGPEAFF.